Following are 26 T cell receptor beta chains from one sample sequenced in a study of spatial heterogeneity in lung cancer. TCRdb reanalysed the 5' RACE reads using MiXCR and keeps one entry per CDR3 protein. The sample comprises 45,000 or so distinct CDR3 sequences, 10% to 15% of which are singletons, and roughly 45% rests with the top ten. Documented time point: sample taken at primary tumor resection. Extraction of whole RNA from tumor, nontumor lung or frozen PBMC preceded unsorted sequencing. The source material was PBMCs, sampled at surgery. These receptors all stem from a female donor with early-stage non-small cell lung cancer.

This clonotype occurred a few times. The chain employs TRBV7-9 and TRBJ2-3; D may correspond to TRBD1 or TRBD2 (5 bases each). This CDR3 is built from 14 residues. Trimming removed 3 bases from V and 6 bases from J, with 13 bases in between. Germline values: CDR1 SEHNR, CDR2 FQNEAQ (reference sequence). DNA for the CDR3: TGTGCCAGCAGCTTGGGGGTTAAGGAGGATACGCAGTATTTT. This sequence encodes CASSLGVKEDTQYF.

V is TRBV6-5 and J is TRBJ1-4; 9 bases match TRBD1. CDR3 length: 15 residues. The germline CDR1 and CDR2 sequences are MNHEY and SVGAGI. J gave up 6 bases and V 5 bases, and 7 bases lay outside the gene matches. CDR3 amino acids: CASSKTGGAYEKLFF. The CDR3 DNA is TGTGCCAGCAGTAAAACAGGGGGCGCGTATGAAAAACTGTTTTTT.

This clonotype was detected many times. The V gene is TRBV2, the J gene TRBJ1-2; maybe TRBD1 (5 bases). Germline V gives CDR1 SNHLY, CDR2 FYNNEI. This CDR3 contains 15 residues. Trimming took 5 bases from V and 4 from J, leaving 17 bases between them. The CDR3 region has the DNA TGTGCCAGCAGTCCAAGGACAACCCTATCCTATGGCTACACCTTC. Its protein is CASSPRTTLSYGYTF.

This chain connects TRBV29-1 to TRBJ1-1, with D unclear. The germline gives CDR1 SQVTM, CDR2 ANQGSEA. V shed 3 bases and J shed 10 bases, with 9 bases lying between them. The CDR3 has 10 amino acids. CDR3 nucleotide sequence: TGCAGCGTTGACTTTGGCGGAGCTTTCTTT. Its translation: CSVDFGGAFF.

Only a few counts were recorded for this clonotype. V usage is TRBV11-1 and J usage is TRBJ2-2; D gene uncertain. The germline V gene has CDR1 SGHAT and CDR2 FQDESV (reference sequence). The CDR3 is 15 amino acids. V was pared by 1 base and J by 7 bases, with 13 bases between. In DNA, the CDR3 is TGTGCCAGCAGCTTAGATCCTTTGGCCGTCGGGGAGCTGTTTTTT. Amino acids: CASSLDPLAVGELFF.

The chain links TRBV6-5 to TRBJ2-3, with a possible D match to TRBD2 (6 bases). The V gene's germline CDR1 is MNHEY and CDR2 SVGAGI. Trimming shortened V by 4 bases and J by 3 bases, and 8 bases separated the two germline ends. There are 13 residues in the CDR3. The CDR3 coding sequence is TGTGCCAGCAGTTCCGGGAGTACAGATACGCAGTATTTT. This translates into CASSSGSTDTQYF.

V usage is TRBV4-2 and J usage is TRBJ2-2; 7 nucleotides align to TRBD1. The germline V gene has CDR1 LGHNA and CDR2 YNFKEQ. V dropped 1 base and J dropped 4; count of bases not matched to a gene: 6. This CDR3 has 16 residues. CDR3 sequence: CASSQVGPGGTGELFF. CDR3 nucleotides: TGTGCCAGCAGCCAAGTAGGGCCAGGGGGCACCGGGGAGCTGTTTTTT.

The rearrangement joins TRBV19 to TRBJ2-3, with D possibly called TRBD1 or TRBD2 (5 bases each). The CDR3 is made up of 12 amino acids. From germline, CDR1 is LNHDA and CDR2 SQIVND (reference sequence). V lost 8 bases and J lost 0, with 6 bases in between. CDR3 sequence reads: CASGGSTDTQYF. The DNA of the CDR3 is TGTGCCAGTGGGGGTAGCACAGATACGCAGTATTTT.

This chain uses TRBV6-5 with TRBJ1-1; 8 bases map to TRBD1. The ends lost 6 bases at V and 6 bases at J; junction bases unmatched: 9. Germline CDR1 reads MNHEY; CDR2 reads SVGAGI. The CDR3 has 14 amino acids. In DNA, the CDR3 is TGTGCCAGCAGCCCCCGGACAGGGTGGGCTGAAGCTTTCTTT. It yields the protein CASSPRTGWAEAFF.

This clonotype came up a few times. The rearrangement joins TRBV28 to TRBJ2-2, with TRBD1 as a possible D gene (6 bases). V was shortened by 0 bases and J by 0 bases, with 11 bases between the two germline ends. The germline V gene encodes CDR1 MDHEN and CDR2 SYDVKM. This CDR3 spans 17 amino acids. CDR3 residues: CASSLWGAGANTGELFF. In DNA, the CDR3 is TGTGCCAGCAGTTTATGGGGGGCAGGCGCGAACACCGGGGAGCTGTTTTTT.

In this sample, this clonotype turned up a few times. The J gene is TRBJ1-1, the V gene TRBV5-1, with 7 positions matching TRBD1. Germline V gene data show CDR1 as SGHRS and CDR2 as YFSETQ. The CDR3 contains 15 residues. V dropped 2 bases and J dropped 3; count of bases not matched to a gene: 7. CDR3 nucleotide sequence: TGCGCCAGCAGCTTCAGGGGGGATAGGGACACTGAAGCTTTCTTT. It translates to CASSFRGDRDTEAFF.

J is TRBJ1-2 and V is TRBV3-1, with 11 bases matching TRBD1. Germline CDR1 LGHDT, CDR2 YNNKEL (reference sequence). The CDR3 spans 14 residues. J was trimmed by 4 bases and V by 3 bases; bases with no gene match: 1. This CDR3 reads CASSHGTGGYGYTF. The CDR3 nucleotides are TGTGCCAGCAGCCACGGGACAGGGGGCTATGGCTACACCTTC. Complete variable domain (other parts from reference TRBV3-1 and TRBJ1-2): DTAVSQTPKYLVTQMGNDKSIKCEQNLGHDTMYWYKQDSKKFLKIMFSYNNKELIINETVPNRFSPKSPDKAHLNLHINSLELGDSAVYFCASSHGTGGYGYTFGSGTRLTVV.

Only a few counts were recorded for this clonotype. The chain couples TRBV7-9 to TRBJ2-2, with TRBD2 identical over 12 bases. The CDR3 length is 17 residues. Germline CDR1 is SEHNR and CDR2 is FQNEAQ (reference sequence). V trimming: 2 bases; J trimming: 4 bases; junction bases outside the gene matches: 5. In nucleotides, the CDR3 is TGTGCCAGCAGCTTATCCGGACTAGCGGGGAGCACCGGGGAGCTGTTTTTT. Amino acids: CASSLSGLAGSTGELFF. The variable domain in full, completed from reference TRBV7-9 and TRBJ2-2, reads DTGVSQNPRHKITKRGQNVTFRCDPISEHNRLYWYRQTLGQGPEFLTYFQNEAQLEKSRLLSDRFSAERPKGSFSTLEIQRTEQGDSAMYLCASSLSGLAGSTGELFFGEGSRLTVL.

This clonotype was seen repeatedly, ten times or more. This chain joins TRBV5-1 and TRBJ1-1, with 8 nucleotides matching TRBD1. Germline lookup yields CDR1 SGHRS and CDR2 YFSETQ. CDR3 length equals 13 residues. Trimming at V came to 3 bases and at J to 5 bases, leaving 3 bases not matched to a gene. The CDR3 spells CASSWTGSTEAFF. CDR3 in DNA: TGCGCCAGCAGCTGGACAGGGAGTACTGAAGCTTTCTTT.

The chain links TRBV2 to TRBJ2-3; D unclear. Germline V gene data show CDR1 as SNHLY and CDR2 as FYNNEI. Trimming removed 4 bases from V and 4 bases from J, with 12 bases in between. This CDR3 region has 14 residues. This CDR3 reads CASSAASGSDTQYF. DNA for the CDR3: TGTGCCAGCAGTGCCGCGTCTGGCTCAGATACGCAGTATTTT. Supplemented by reference TRBV2 and TRBJ2-3, the full variable domain reads EPEVTQTPSHQVTQMGQEVILRCVPISNHLYFYWYRQILGQKVEFLVSFYNNEISEKSEIFDDQFSVERPDGSNFTLKIRSTKLEDSAMYFCASSAASGSDTQYFGPGTRLTVL.

At least ten counts were recorded for this clonotype. This chain joins TRBV7-2 and TRBJ2-2; TRBD1 matches at 10 bases. The CDR3 is 17 amino acids. V lost 5 bases to trimming and J lost 3 bases; unmatched junction nucleotides: 9. Germline V gene sequence: CDR1 SGHTA, CDR2 FQGNSA. The CDR3 loop is CASSRMGTGADTGELFF. Here the CDR3 DNA reads TGTGCCAGCAGCCGAATGGGGACAGGGGCGGACACCGGGGAGCTGTTTTTT.

CDR3 DNA: TGCAGTGCTCCTCCCAGCGGGAAGTTCAAAGAGACCCAGTACTTC. This sequence encodes CSAPPSGKFKETQYF. This chain links TRBV20-1 with TRBJ2-5; 7 bases fit TRBD2. CDR1 and CDR2 from the germline V gene are DFQATT and SNEGSKA (reference sequence). This CDR3 comprises 15 residues. J was trimmed by 3 bases and V by 5 bases; bases with no gene match: 12.

This clonotype was counted only a few times. The rearrangement uses TRBV5-6 and TRBJ2-7; weak D call: TRBD1 (6 bases). The CDR3 runs to 13 residues. V gave up 4 bases and J gave up 3 bases, with 11 bases separating them. Germline assignment: CDR1 SGHDT and CDR2 YYEEEE. This CDR3 is CASSDGQHYEQYF. The CDR3 bases are TGTGCCAGCAGCGACGGACAGCACTACGAGCAGTACTTC.

The rearrangement joins TRBV28 to TRBJ2-7, with D perhaps matching TRBD1 (7 bases). The CDR3 has 14 residues. Germline CDR1 reads MDHEN; CDR2 reads SYDVKM. Trimming removed 6 bases at V and 2 bases at J, with 14 bases between. The CDR3 reads CASRGGQIPYEQYF. CDR3 DNA sequence: TGTGCCAGCAGGGGGGGACAGATTCCCTACGAGCAGTACTTC.

This clonotype was seen ten or more times. The chain couples TRBV5-4 to TRBJ2-3; D is perhaps TRBD2 (7 bases). CDR3 length: 14 residues. The V gene lost 10 bases and the J gene lost 2 bases, with 17 bases spanning the gap. CDR1 SGHNT and CDR2 YYREEE come from the germline V gene (reference sequence). The CDR3 here is CASRGGVHTDTQYF. The CDR3 DNA reads as TGTGCCTCCAGAGGGGGGGTGCACACAGATACGCAGTATTTT.

The chain uses TRBV11-2 and TRBJ2-1; the D gene could be TRBD1 or TRBD2 (5 bases each). Germline V gene sequence: CDR1 SGHAT, CDR2 FQNNGV. The CDR3 spans 13 residues. With 3 bases removed from V and 7 bases from J, the gap between germline ends came to 10 bases. Here the CDR3 DNA reads TGTGCCAGCAGCTTCATCGGGGCAAATGAGCAGTTCTTC. This gives the protein CASSFIGANEQFF. Full variable domain (outside the CDR3, taken from reference TRBV11-2 and TRBJ2-1): EAGVAQSPRYKIIEKRQSVAFWCNPISGHATLYWYQQILGQGPKLLIQFQNNGVVDDSQLPKDRFSAERLKGVDSTLKIQPAKLEDSAVYLCASSFIGANEQFFGPGTRLTVL.

CDR3 in amino acids: CASSDQGVVYNSPLHF. CDR3 nucleotides: TGTGCCAGCAGTGATCAGGGGGTGGTCTATAATTCACCCCTCCACTTT. The chain links TRBV6-1 to TRBJ1-6; 7 bases are a match to TRBD1. CDR3 length equals 16 residues. Per the germline V gene, CDR1 is MNHNS and CDR2 is SASEGT. V lost 3 bases, J lost 3 bases, and 5 bases stayed unmatched.

The J gene is TRBJ2-7, the V gene TRBV7-9; 9 bases fit TRBD1. Per germline, CDR1 SEHNR and CDR2 FQNEAQ (reference sequence). After removal of 4 bases from V and 4 bases from J, the junction contained 8 bases not matched to a gene. The CDR3 contains 15 residues. CDR3 protein: CASSSDRDRVYEQYF. CDR3 coding DNA: TGTGCCAGCAGCTCCGACCGGGACAGGGTGTACGAGCAGTACTTC.

The table lists this clonotype with a few counts. The rearrangement links TRBV28 to TRBJ2-5, with D unresolved. In germline, CDR1 is MDHEN, CDR2 SYDVKM. With 6 bases removed from V and 4 bases from J, the gap between germline ends came to 12 bases. This CDR3 has 13 residues. CDR3 nucleotide sequence: TGTGCCAGCAGCACGCCGGCGCGAGAGACCCAGTACTTC. Encoded protein: CASSTPARETQYF.

This clonotype showed up many times. Here the CDR3 DNA reads TGTGCCAGCAGCGCCGGGGAAGTCGCAGATACGCAGTATTTT. It encodes CASSAGEVADTQYF. The V gene is TRBV7-2, the J gene TRBJ2-3, with D possibly being TRBD2 (5 bases). CDR1 and CDR2 (germline): SGHTA, FQGNSA. CDR3 size: 14 residues. With 5 bases removed from V and 4 bases from J, the gap between germline ends came to 13 bases.

This clonotype was observed at least ten times. The chain is built from TRBV5-1 and TRBJ2-5; the D call may be TRBD1 or TRBD2 (5 bases each). Germline V gives CDR1 SGHRS, CDR2 YFSETQ. Trimming left V 4 bases short and J 0 bases short, with 10 bases between. This CDR3 spans 14 amino acids. The CDR3 loop reads CASSPSGHQETQYF. The CDR3 DNA reads TGCGCCAGCAGCCCTTCGGGACACCAAGAGACCCAGTACTTC.